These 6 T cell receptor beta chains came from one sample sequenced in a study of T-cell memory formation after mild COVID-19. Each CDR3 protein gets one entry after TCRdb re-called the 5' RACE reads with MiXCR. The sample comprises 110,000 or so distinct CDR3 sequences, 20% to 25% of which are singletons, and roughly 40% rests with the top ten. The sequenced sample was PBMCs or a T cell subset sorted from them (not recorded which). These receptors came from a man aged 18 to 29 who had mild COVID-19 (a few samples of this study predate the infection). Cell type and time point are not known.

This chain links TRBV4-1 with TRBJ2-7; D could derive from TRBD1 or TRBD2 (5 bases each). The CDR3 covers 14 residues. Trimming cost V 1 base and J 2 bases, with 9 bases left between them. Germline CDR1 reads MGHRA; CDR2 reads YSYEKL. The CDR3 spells CASSQVGTPYEQYF. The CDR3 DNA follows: TGCGCCAGCAGCCAAGTGGGGACCCCCTACGAGCAGTACTTC.

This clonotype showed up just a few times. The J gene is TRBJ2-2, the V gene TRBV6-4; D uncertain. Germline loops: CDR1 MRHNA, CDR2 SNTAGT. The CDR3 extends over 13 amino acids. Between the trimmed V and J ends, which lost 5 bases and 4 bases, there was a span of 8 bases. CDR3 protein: CASSIGATGELFF. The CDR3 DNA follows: TGTGCCAGCAGTATAGGAGCCACCGGGGAGCTGTTTTTT.

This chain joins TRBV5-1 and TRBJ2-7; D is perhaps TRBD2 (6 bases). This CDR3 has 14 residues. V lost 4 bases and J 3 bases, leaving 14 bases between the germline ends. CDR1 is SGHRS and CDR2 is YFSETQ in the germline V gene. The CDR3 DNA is TGCGCCAGCAGCCCGGGGGTCGGTTTCTACGAGCAGTACTTC. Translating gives CASSPGVGFYEQYF.

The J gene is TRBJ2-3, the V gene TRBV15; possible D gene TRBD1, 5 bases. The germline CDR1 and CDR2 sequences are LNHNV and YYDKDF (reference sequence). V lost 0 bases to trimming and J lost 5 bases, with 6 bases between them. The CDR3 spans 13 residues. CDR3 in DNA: TGTGCCACCAGCAGAGATGACAGAGATACGCAGTATTTT. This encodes CATSRDDRDTQYF.

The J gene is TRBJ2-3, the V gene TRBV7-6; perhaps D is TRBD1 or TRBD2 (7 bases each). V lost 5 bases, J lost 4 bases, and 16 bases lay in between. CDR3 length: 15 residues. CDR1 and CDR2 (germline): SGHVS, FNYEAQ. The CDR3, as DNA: TGTGCCAGCAGCCCAGGGGGGGGCGAGTCAGATACGCAGTATTTT. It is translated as CASSPGGGESDTQYF.

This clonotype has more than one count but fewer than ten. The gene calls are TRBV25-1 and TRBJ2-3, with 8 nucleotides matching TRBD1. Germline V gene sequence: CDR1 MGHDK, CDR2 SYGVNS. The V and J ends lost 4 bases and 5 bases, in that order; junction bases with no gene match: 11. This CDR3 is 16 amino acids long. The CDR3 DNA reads TGTGCCAGCAGTGCACCCAGGGGGCGTCAATTAGATACGCAGTATTTT. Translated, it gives CASSAPRGRQLDTQYF. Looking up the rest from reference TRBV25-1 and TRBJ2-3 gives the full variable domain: EADIYQTPRYLVIGTGKKITLECSQTMGHDKMYWYQQDPGMELHLIHYSYGVNSTEKGDLSSESTVSRIRTEHFPLTLESARPSHTSQYLCASSAPRGRQLDTQYFGPGTRLTVL.